This T cell receptor (beta chain) was identified in a study of graft-versus-host responses after intestinal transplantation. Note on this clone: Its antigen is still unknown.

Profiled with immunoSEQ multiplex PCR; TCRdb holds only in-frame clones, not every one. This sample has 85,000 to 90,000 clones; roughly four fifths occur once, and the top ten carry about a sixth. CDR3 length: 15 residues. Germline values: CDR1 SQVTM, CDR2 ANQGSEA. The sequencing here drew on unstimulated CD8+ T cells sorted from spleen or lymph node cells, taken before intestinal transplant. The source is a human donor who received an intestinal transplant. The V and J genes are TRBV29-1 and TRBJ2-5; D might be TRBD2 (5 bases). Near its end, the DNA agrees better with TRBJ2-7, so the J call may be wrong. The CDR3 DNA reads TGCAGCGTTGAAAAAGGAGGCCTCGGGTCTTACGAGCAGTACTTC. This sequence encodes CSVEKGGLGSYEQYF.